Below, 21 T cell receptor beta chains from the same sample are listed, as sequenced in a study of T cells in localized non-small cell lung cancer (TCRdb year 2020). The method behind the library was the immunoSEQ multiplex PCR assay. As stored in TCRdb, this immuneACCESS dataset retains in-frame rearrangements with V and J assigned. A fraction of the clones does not appear; measured against another copy, unresolved V genes explain less than half of the discrepancy, and the remainder lacks a known reason. Counted in this sample were about 82,000 clones; about three quarters of them appeared once. The ten biggest clones cover 15% to 20% of the sample. Material: PBMCs, obtained before any cancer treatment. Receptor source: a man aged 35 to 70 with stage II squamous cell lung carcinoma.

The chain has TRBV15 and TRBJ1-5; D unresolved. The CDR3 sequence is 14 residues long. CDR1 and CDR2 (germline): LNHNV, YYDKDF (reference sequence). The germline V and J ends were trimmed by 5 bases and 0 bases, with 8 bases remaining between them. CDR3 region: CATSGLYSNQPQHF. The CDR3 DNA reads TGTGCCACCAGCGGTCTATATAGCAATCAGCCCCAGCATTTT.

As for this clone: Because the CDR3's place on the DNA is in doubt, the DNA is left out and the CDR3 is given as listed by TCRdb. The rearrangement uses TRBV5-6 and TRBJ2-7; the DNA was not used to check the table's D call, TRBD2. Germline CDR1 is SGHDT and CDR2 is YYEEEE. Inclusive of both ends, the CDR3 amounts to 13 amino acids. The CDR3 loop reads CASSTSGAYEQYF.

This chain connects TRBV28 to TRBJ2-5; 7 bases match TRBD1. Losses at the gene ends were 8 bases for V and 1 base for J; bases not matched to a gene: 7. CDR3 length: 14 amino acids. CDR1 and CDR2 (germline): MDHEN, SYDVKM. CDR3 protein: CASGWTGGQETQYF. DNA of the CDR3: TGTGCCAGCGGCTGGACAGGAGGCCAAGAGACCCAGTACTTC.

This clone has only a few counts. V usage is TRBV7-8 and J usage is TRBJ2-3; the match to TRBD2 covers 14 bases. The CDR3 length is 15 residues. The junction had 4 bases not matched to a gene; V was cut back by 4 bases and J by 7 bases. In germline, CDR1 is SGHVS, CDR2 FQNEAQ. CDR3 residues: CASSSTSGGGNTQYF. CDR3 coding DNA: TGTGCCAGCAGCTCGACTAGCGGGGGGGGAAATACGCAGTATTTT.

The rearrangement uses TRBV2 and TRBJ2-1, with 7 bases lining up with TRBD1. V lost 7 bases and J lost 6; bases outside the gene matches: 12. This CDR3 has 15 residues. The V gene's germline CDR1 is SNHLY and CDR2 FYNNEI. CDR3: CASKLGPTGVNEQFF. The CDR3 bases are TGTGCCAGCAAGTTGGGGCCCACAGGGGTCAATGAGCAGTTCTTC.

This chain joins TRBV10-3 and TRBJ1-5, with D maybe TRBD1 (6 bases). Germline V CDR1 and CDR2: ENHRY, SYGVKD. The CDR3 covers 13 residues. Deletions cut 6 bases from V and 3 bases from J, with 9 bases between. The CDR3 nucleotides are TGTGCCATCAGCCGGGACACCAATCAGCCCCAGCATTTT. Translation: CAISRDTNQPQHF.

The chain carries TRBV6-5 and TRBJ2-2, with D unclear. The length of the CDR3 is 14 residues. In germline, CDR1 is MNHEY, CDR2 SVGAGI. The V end lost 2 bases, the J end lost 7 bases, and 11 bases lay between the germline ends. CDR3 in DNA: TGTGCCAGCAGTTACCGCCAATACGACGGGGAGCTGTTTTTT. Translating gives CASSYRQYDGELFF.

This chain uses TRBV15 with TRBJ1-5, with D unresolved. Germline values: CDR1 LNHNV, CDR2 YYDKDF (reference sequence). The CDR3 is 15 amino acids. Trimming left V 1 base short and J 5 bases short, with 12 bases between. The DNA of the CDR3 is TGTGCCACCAGCAGAGGGGGAGGGAGTTATCAGCCCCAGCATTTT. Encoded protein: CATSRGGGSYQPQHF.

This clone came up a few times. The gene calls are TRBV27 and TRBJ1-2; TRBD1 aligns across 9 bases. Unmatched junction bases numbered 5, after V lost 3 bases and J lost 6 bases. The germline V gene encodes CDR1 MNHEY and CDR2 SMNVEV (reference sequence). This CDR3 region has 14 residues. CDR3 in DNA: TGTGCCAGCAGTTTTAGGGACAGGGCTGATGGCTACACCTTC. Its protein product is CASSFRDRADGYTF.

The rearrangement links TRBV6-6 to TRBJ1-1, with D perhaps TRBD1 (5 bases). The germline V and J ends were trimmed by 5 bases and 5 bases, with 21 bases remaining between them. Germline V gene lookup returns CDR1 MNHNY and CDR2 SVGAGI (reference sequence). This CDR3 has 16 amino acids. CDR3 in DNA: TGTGCCAGCAGTCAAAGTCGGCAGGGCGGCCAAACTGAAGCTTTCTTT. This gives the protein CASSQSRQGGQTEAFF.

A remark on this clone: The junction shows a germline mismatch at one end, possibly a read error. V usage is TRBV4-1 and J usage is TRBJ2-5; 10 bases agree with TRBD1. This CDR3 has 19 amino acids. CDR1 and CDR2 (germline): MGHRA, YSYEKL. CDR3 residues: CASSLLPPAWTGGQETQYF. CDR3 sequence (DNA): TGCGCTAGCAGCCTACTACCTCCGGCTTGGACAGGGGGCCAAGAGACCCAGTACTTC.

This clone was counted between two and nine times. The V call is TRBV28, the J call TRBJ2-7; TRBD1 matches 8 bases. Germline V gene sequence: CDR1 MDHEN, CDR2 SYDVKM. The V segment lost 6 bases and the J segment 4 bases; nucleotides outside the gene matches: 8. The CDR3 length is 14 residues. CDR3 region: CASRGQGGGYEQYF. CDR3 sequence (DNA): TGTGCCAGCAGAGGACAGGGAGGTGGATACGAGCAGTACTTC.

In this sample, this clone turned up once. This sequence joins TRBV7-3 and TRBJ1-6; D remains ambiguous. V was trimmed by 1 base and J by 10 bases, leaving 8 bases between them. Looked up from germline, CDR1 is SGHTA and CDR2 is FQGTGA. The CDR3 covers 13 residues. The DNA for the CDR3 is TGTGCCAGCAGCTTAAAGCCGGGCTCACCCCTCCACTTT. This codes for CASSLKPGSPLHF. Full variable domain (rest looked up from reference TRBV7-3 and TRBJ1-6): GAGVSQTPSNKVTEKGKYVELRCDPISGHTALYWYRQSLGQGPEFLIYFQGTGAADDSGLPNDRFFAVRPEGSVSTLKIQRTERGDSAVYLCASSLKPGSPLHFGNGTRLTVT.

This chain joins TRBV30 and TRBJ2-1, with TRBD2 identical over 11 bases. The CDR3 is made up of 14 amino acids. Trimming took 4 bases from V and 12 from J; bases not matched to a gene: 11. CDR1 is GTSNPN, CDR2 SVGIG, per germline (reference sequence). The CDR3 loop reads CAWKGTSGPGAQFF. CDR3 sequence (DNA): TGTGCCTGGAAGGGGACTAGCGGCCCGGGGGCGCAGTTCTTC.

The chain joins TRBV19 to TRBJ1-2; possibly TRBD1 for D (6 bases). Per germline, CDR1 LNHDA and CDR2 SQIVND (reference sequence). V gave up 5 bases and J gave up 5 bases, with 24 bases separating them. There are 17 residues in the CDR3. CDR3 nucleotides: TGTGCCAGTAGTGTCTCAACCACAGGGTTCGGTTTGTATGGCTACACCTTC. Protein sequence: CASSVSTTGFGLYGYTF.

This sequence joins TRBV7-2 and TRBJ2-7; weak D call: TRBD1 (5 bases). Germline V gives CDR1 SGHTA, CDR2 FQGNSA. Trimming took 1 base from V and 2 from J, leaving 6 bases between them. This CDR3 region has 13 residues. The CDR3 loop reads CASSLGGTYEQYF. In DNA, the CDR3 is TGTGCCAGCAGCTTAGGGGGCACCTACGAGCAGTACTTC.

V usage is TRBV4-2 and J usage is TRBJ1-1, with 8 bases matching TRBD1. Trimming took 0 bases from V and 4 from J; bases not matched to a gene: 4. This CDR3 contains 15 residues. CDR1 is LGHNA and CDR2 is YNFKEQ in the germline V gene. CDR3 sequence (DNA): TGTGCCAGCAGCCAAGATTCAGGGGGCCTCACTGAAGCTTTCTTT. It codes for CASSQDSGGLTEAFF.

This clone was observed once. The chain recombines TRBV9 with TRBJ1-1; D gene uncertain. Germline V lookup: CDR1 SGDLS, CDR2 YYNGEE. CDR3 length: 14 amino acids. Between the trimmed V and J ends, which lost 0 bases and 0 bases, there was a span of 6 bases. This CDR3 is CASSVEPVNTEAFF. As DNA, the CDR3 is TGTGCCAGCAGCGTAGAACCCGTGAACACTGAAGCTTTCTTT.

The chain joins TRBV28 to TRBJ1-1; D is ambiguous. This CDR3 comprises 14 residues. V was trimmed by 4 bases and J by 1 base, leaving 10 bases between them. CDR1 and CDR2 from the germline V gene are MDHEN and SYDVKM. CDR3 sequence: CASSYRSGNTEAFF. CDR3 nucleotide sequence: TGTGCCAGCAGTTATCGTTCCGGGAACACTGAAGCTTTCTTT.

The CDR3 region is CASSSTGLAEAFF. The CDR3 DNA reads as TGTGCCAGCAGCTCGACAGGGCTCGCTGAAGCTTTCTTT. The chain links TRBV7-3 to TRBJ1-1; 7 bases are shared with TRBD1. This CDR3 spans 13 amino acids. Germline V lookup: CDR1 SGHTA, CDR2 FQGTGA. The V and J ends lost 4 bases and 6 bases, in that order; junction bases with no gene match: 5.

The rearrangement uses TRBV30 and TRBJ2-7; D gene ambiguous. The CDR3 contains 12 residues. Germline assignment: CDR1 GTSNPN and CDR2 SVGIG (reference sequence). The V end lost 2 bases, the J end lost 6 bases, and 11 bases lay between the germline ends. CDR3 in DNA: TGTGCCTGGAGTTCTCCCTGGGGCGAGCAGTACTTC. It yields the protein CAWSSPWGEQYF.